What follows describes a single T cell receptor (beta chain). Its antigen is still unknown. Base qualities are missing; no much larger clone stands one base away. The data are from a study of blood T cell repertoires in COVID-19 (dated by TCRdb to about 2020). Regarding the research as a whole: Collaborator samples came from the United States, Italy and Spain and covered acute and convalescent phases of COVID-19. The dataset comprised deeply sampled blood TCRbeta repertoires from subjects exposed to, actively infected with, or recovered from COVID-19. HLA class I and class II types, where available, came from metadata supplied by the sample provider rather than from assay-based typing. The material from the prospective study consisted of cDNA or gDNA derived from T cells, B-cell-depleted T cells, or PBMCs. Nearly every sample came with metadata listing a de-identified subject ID, COVID-19 status, age in years and sex. The repertoires were released in a freely available public database meant as a resource for research on the immune response to SARS-CoV-2. Samples were obtained from the ongoing ImmuneRACE study (first 160 participants) and from 1,254 subjects provided by 6 global collaborators. Summary of the overall study and its limitations: Clinical and demographic metadata were provided uncurated, with the amount varying by source and participant.

Collaborating institutions collected whole blood in K2EDTA tubes following their own protocols. For TCRbeta analysis, collaborator samples were shipped as frozen whole blood, as isolated PBMCs, or as DNA extracted from either sample type. CDR1 and CDR2 were assigned from the germline V gene as SGHTA and FQGTGA. V is pruned by 5 bases and J by 1 base, leaving 11 bases of the junction without a gene match. Its CDR3 holds 17 amino acids, cysteine through phenylalanine. Only the CDR3 DNA stays, 51 bases, in frame from base 1. TCRbeta CDR3 regions were amplified from genomic DNA by means of the immunoSEQ Assay, a bias-controlled multiplex PCR. As for the authors' bioinformatics: The number of nucleated cells in each sample was estimated by amplification of reference gene primers within the assay. To quantify the absolute abundance of each unique TCRbeta CDR3 rearrangement, sequence reads were collapsed and filtered. For each sample, productive Simpson clonality was calculated as the square root of Simpson's diversity index across productive rearrangements. TCRdb re-hosts the immuneACCESS table, in-frame sequences only. Its copies lack some clones; in the studies checked, an unresolved V gene accounts for under half of them, and the cause for the rest is not known. V, J and clone size reflect that table, while D and trimming were determined from the DNA. The sample table shows roughly 100,000 clones, and approximately 80% are seen once. The ten top clones hold over 7.5% of the sample.

Sequenced material: peripheral blood. The receptor was isolated from a man in his sixties with active or convalescent COVID-19. The rearrangement combines TRBV7-3 with TRBJ2-1, with 7 central nucleotides matching TRBD2. The nucleotide sequence is TGTGCCAGCAGCGCCCGGACTAGAAGTTCGTCCTACAATGAGCAGTTCTTC. Translated, it gives CASSARTRSSSYNEQFF.